Below, 16 T cell receptor beta chains from the same sample are listed, as sequenced in a study of cytomegalovirus exposure and HLA in healthy donors. PCR employed 60 Vbeta and 13 Jbeta primers. Sequenced by immunoSEQ multiplex PCR; TCRdb stores in-frame clones only, minus some. The sample contains about 93,000 clones, approximately 64% of which appear only once. The material sequenced was PBMCs. The receptors stem from a boy aged 10-17 years in good health and CMV-seropositive.

This chain links TRBV6-1 with TRBJ1-1; D gene unclear. The CDR3 runs 16 residues. Germline lookup yields CDR1 MNHNS and CDR2 SASEGT. V lost 0 bases to trimming and J lost 2 bases, with 13 bases between them. The CDR3: CASSEARFSLNTEAFF. The CDR3 region has the DNA TGTGCCAGCAGTGAAGCGCGGTTTTCGTTAAACACTGAAGCTTTCTTT.

The chain links TRBV10-2 to TRBJ2-7; 9 bases agree with TRBD1. The germline V gene encodes CDR1 WSHSY and CDR2 SAAADI. J gave up 3 bases and V 3 bases, and 3 bases lay outside the gene matches. The CDR3 extends over 14 amino acids. CDR3: CASSDPGQGYEQYF. CDR3 sequence (DNA): TGCGCCAGCAGTGACCCGGGACAGGGCTACGAGCAGTACTTC.

CDR3 nucleotide sequence: TGTGCCAGCAGCTTAGGACAGGGGTGGGGGGAGACCCAGTACTTC. Protein: CASSLGQGWGETQYF. The J gene is TRBJ2-5, the V gene TRBV7-7, with TRBD1 matching 8 bases. With V trimmed by 1 base and J by 5 bases, 6 bases remained unmatched. The CDR3 length is 15 residues. Germline CDR1 and CDR2: SSHAT and FNYEAQ (reference sequence).

This clone was recorded once. The chain recombines TRBV4-3 with TRBJ1-2; no clear D. The CDR3 has 15 residues. Germline loops: CDR1 LGHNA, CDR2 YSLEER. Trimming cost V 1 base and J 4 bases, with 13 bases left between them. As DNA, the CDR3 is TGCGCCAGCAGCCAAGGGACGGGGAATCGCTATGGCTACACCTTC. This encodes CASSQGTGNRYGYTF.

This chain's CDR3 is CASSYERGISEQYF. Written as DNA, the CDR3 is TGTGCCAGCAGTTACGAGCGGGGGATCAGCGAGCAGTACTTC. The V and J genes are TRBV5-6 and TRBJ2-7; 8 bases agree with TRBD2. J lost 6 bases, V lost 5 bases, and 10 bases had no gene match. The CDR3 spans 14 residues. The germline V gene encodes CDR1 SGHDT and CDR2 YYEEEE.

The CDR3 DNA reads as TGCAGCGTTGAAGATCTGGCCATGGGGGGGCGCGAGACCCAGTACTTC. Translated, it gives CSVEDLAMGGRETQYF. The chain has TRBV29-1 and TRBJ2-5, with a tentative D call TRBD2 (7 bases). This CDR3 comprises 16 residues. Germline CDR1 is SQVTM and CDR2 is ANQGSEA. Trimming took off 0 bases at V and 5 bases at J, with 19 bases between the two ends. Based on the CDR3 plus reference TRBV29-1 and TRBJ2-5, the full variable domain is SAVISQKPSRDICQRGTSLTIQCQVDSQVTMMFWYRQQPGQSLTLIATANQGSEATYESGFVIDKFPISRPNLTFSTLTVSNMSPEDSSIYLCSVEDLAMGGRETQYFGPGTRLLVL.

This chain connects TRBV4-3 to TRBJ2-7, with D perhaps matching TRBD1 (5 bases). Trimming pared 0 bases from V and 3 bases from J, leaving 9 bases between. This CDR3 contains 14 residues. Germline V gene lookup returns CDR1 LGHNA and CDR2 YSLEER. The CDR3 DNA follows: TGCGCCAGCAGCCAAGATAGACAGATCTACGAGCAGTACTTC. It translates to CASSQDRQIYEQYF.

The chain employs TRBV6-5 and TRBJ1-2, with 10 positions matching TRBD1. The CDR3 covers 14 residues. In germline, CDR1 is MNHEY, CDR2 SVGAGI. V trimming: 5 bases; J trimming: 4 bases; junction bases outside the gene matches: 4. This CDR3 reads CASSEDRGVYGYTF. CDR3 DNA sequence: TGTGCCAGCAGTGAGGACAGGGGGGTCTATGGCTACACCTTC.

The chain is built from TRBV12-5 and TRBJ1-1; TRBD1 aligns across 9 bases. In germline, CDR1 is LGHNT, CDR2 FRNRAP. The CDR3 length is 13 residues. With V trimmed by 7 bases and J by 3 bases, 3 bases remained unmatched. The CDR3 loop is CASADRGDTEAFF. The CDR3 nucleotides are TGTGCTAGTGCGGACAGGGGCGACACTGAAGCTTTCTTT. The complete variable domain, with remaining parts taken from reference TRBV12-5 and TRBJ1-1, reads DARVTQTPRHKVTEMGQEVTMRCQPILGHNTVFWYRQTMMQGLELLAYFRNRAPLDDSGMPKDRFSAEMPDATLATLKIQPSEPRDSAVYFCASADRGDTEAFFGQGTRLTVV.

The chain uses TRBV27 and TRBJ1-1, with unresolved D. Looked up from germline, CDR1 is MNHEY and CDR2 is SMNVEV (reference sequence). This CDR3 is 15 amino acids long. V was clipped by 3 bases and J by 0 bases, with 11 bases between them. DNA for the CDR3: TGTGCCAGCAGTTTCCACAGCCGAATGAACACTGAAGCTTTCTTT. Translation gives CASSFHSRMNTEAFF.

CDR3 in DNA: TGCGCCAGCAGCCAAGACCCAGGGGGACTAGACATAGATACGCAGTATTTT. Encoded protein: CASSQDPGGLDIDTQYF. The chain combines TRBV4-3 with TRBJ2-3; TRBD2 might be the D (8 bases). Between the trimmed V and J ends, which lost 0 bases and 5 bases, there was a span of 18 bases. CDR1 is LGHNA and CDR2 is YSLEER in the germline V gene. The CDR3 spans 17 residues.

V and J are TRBV5-5 and TRBJ1-3; 9 nucleotides match TRBD1. This CDR3 spans 17 amino acids. Losses at the gene ends were 2 bases for V and 0 bases for J; bases not matched to a gene: 6. Germline-derived CDR1 and CDR2 are SGHKS and YYEKEE (reference sequence). The CDR3: CASSFDRGGTSGNTIYF. CDR3 nucleotide sequence: TGTGCCAGCAGCTTTGACAGGGGGGGAACCTCTGGAAACACCATATATTTT.

This clone was counted a few times. The V call is TRBV7-9, the J call TRBJ2-7; maybe TRBD2 (6 bases). The V and J ends lost 1 base and 1 base respectively, with 11 bases between them. The CDR3 consists of 15 residues. Germline-derived CDR1 and CDR2 are SEHNR and FQNEAQ (reference sequence). In DNA, the CDR3 is TGTGCCAGCAGCTTAGTCGGGGGAGCTTCCTACGAGCAGTACTTC. This translates into CASSLVGGASYEQYF.

The genes are TRBV30 and TRBJ1-1; D not certain. The ends were cut back, 2 bases at V and 0 bases at J, with 7 bases in the middle. CDR1 and CDR2 from the germline V gene are GTSNPN and SVGIG (reference sequence). CDR3 length: 13 amino acids. In DNA form, the CDR3 reads TGTGCCTGGAGTCACACAATGAACACTGAAGCTTTCTTT. Its protein is CAWSHTMNTEAFF.

This chain joins TRBV4-2 and TRBJ1-2; D perhaps matches TRBD1 (5 bases). Trimming took 4 bases from V and 8 from J, leaving 8 bases between them. CDR1 and CDR2 (germline): LGHNA, YNFKEQ. The length of the CDR3 is 11 residues. CDR3 amino acids: CASSLGGGYTF. Written as DNA, the CDR3 is TGTGCCAGCAGCCTGGGGGGAGGCTACACCTTC.

The J gene is TRBJ2-1, the V gene TRBV6-5, with 12 bases that match TRBD2. The V gene end was trimmed by 4 bases and the J gene end by 6 bases; junction bases not matched to a gene: 1. The CDR3 runs 14 residues. Germline V lookup: CDR1 MNHEY, CDR2 SVGAGI. This CDR3 reads CASSSGLAGNEQFF. DNA of the CDR3: TGTGCCAGCAGTTCGGGACTAGCGGGCAATGAGCAGTTCTTC.